The clone carrying this T cell receptor (beta chain) occurred many times. Its antigen is unknown. Amplified TCR beta CDR3 regions came from RNA transcripts. Primed by the HTBI set, a first-round RT-PCR was run on the TCR CDR3. MiXCR was run by TCRdb on the multiplex PCR reads, yielding one entry per CDR3 protein. The sample has 300,000 to 450,000 distinct CDR3 sequences, 11% to 15% seen once. These data originate in a study of T cells in Graves' hyperthyroidism and ophthalmopathy. Study conclusions and caveats: Ophthalmopathy onset followed model prediction by a median approximately six months.

Trimming cost V 4 bases and J 2 bases, with 20 bases left between them. The CDR3 extends over 17 amino acids. CDR1 SGHRS and CDR2 YFSETQ come from the germline V gene. The sequence derives from a woman aged 60 to 75 with Graves' hyperthyroidism. The genes are TRBV5-1 and TRBJ2-3, with D tentatively TRBD2 (7 bases). The sequenced sample consisted of blood. The CDR3 DNA reads as TGCGCCAGCAGCCGAATGCAAGCGGGGACAACCACAGATACGCAGTATTTT. Protein: CASSRMQAGTTTDTQYF.